The 32 T cell receptor beta chains reported below all come from one sample, sequenced in a study of shared clonotypes between healthy human individuals. The protocol was immunoSEQ multiplex PCR, while the TCRdb copy is restricted to in-frame clones and leaves out a portion. The table lists about 1.1 million clones, 75% to 85% of them singletons. The specimen was memory CD4+ T cells from PBMCs. Subset here: CD45RA-negative fraction. Source of these receptors: a man younger than 35 in good health. Some clones in this sample may be carry-over from other donors' samples.

The chain employs TRBV5-1 and TRBJ2-2; TRBD1 or TRBD2 may be the D gene (5 bases each). Trimming removed 1 base at V and 2 bases at J, with 18 bases between. This CDR3 region has 18 residues. CDR1 is SGHRS, CDR2 YFSETQ, per germline. The CDR3, as DNA: TGCGCCAGCAGCTTGTACAGTGCCGGGACGGTTAACACCGGGGAGCTGTTTTTT. This gives the protein CASSLYSAGTVNTGELFF.

A remark on this clone: The sample holds other DNA sequences that translate to the same CDR3. The chain couples TRBV20-1 to TRBJ2-5; no definite D call. CDR3 size: 11 residues. Germline lookup yields CDR1 DFQATT and CDR2 SNEGSKA (reference sequence). V was shortened by 4 bases and J by 5 bases, with 8 bases between the two germline ends. CDR3 nucleotides: TGCAGTGCTACAATTGGGGAGACCCAGTACTTC. Translating gives CSATIGETQYF.

Remarks on this clone: In the same sample, other DNA sequences code for this CDR3. This chain connects TRBV5-1 to TRBJ2-5; a possible D gene is TRBD1 (6 bases). Trimming stripped 2 bases from V and 2 bases from J, with 10 bases between. Germline assignment: CDR1 SGHRS and CDR2 YFSETQ. The CDR3 runs 14 residues. CDR3: CASSFQGQQETQYF. The CDR3 DNA follows: TGCGCCAGCAGCTTCCAGGGGCAACAAGAGACCCAGTACTTC.

A single count supports this clone. The chain joins TRBV4-1 to TRBJ1-5; D unresolved. Between the trimmed V and J ends, which lost 1 base and 9 bases, there was a span of 13 bases. The CDR3 runs to 14 residues. Germline V gene data show CDR1 as MGHRA and CDR2 as YSYEKL. Here the CDR3 reads CASSQVGFKGPQHF. In DNA form, the CDR3 reads TGCGCCAGCAGCCAAGTTGGGTTCAAGGGGCCCCAGCATTTT.

V usage is TRBV19 and J usage is TRBJ2-5; 7 positions agree with TRBD1. This CDR3 contains 18 residues. After removal of 3 bases from V and 4 bases from J, the junction contained 17 bases not matched to a gene. CDR1 is LNHDA and CDR2 is SQIVND in the germline V gene (reference sequence). This CDR3 reads CASSMDKVPDRAGETQYF. The CDR3 DNA sequence: TGTGCCAGTAGTATGGATAAGGTCCCCGACAGGGCAGGAGAGACCCAGTACTTC.

This clone was observed a few times. V is TRBV6-5 and J is TRBJ1-1, with unresolved D. The germline CDR1 and CDR2 sequences are MNHEY and SVGAGI. V was cut by 9 bases and J by 4 bases, with 6 bases left in between. The CDR3 consists of 10 residues. The CDR3 DNA is TGTGCCAGTGGAAGCACTGAAGCTTTCTTT. Protein sequence: CASGSTEAFF.

V gene TRBV2 combines with J gene TRBJ1-1; weak D call: TRBD1 (6 bases). With 6 bases removed from V and 5 bases from J, the gap between germline ends came to 16 bases. This CDR3 region has 14 residues. Germline-derived CDR1 and CDR2 are SNHLY and FYNNEI. Here the CDR3 DNA reads TGTGCCAGCAGCGTCCTACAGGGAGGGACTGAAGCTTTCTTT. This sequence encodes CASSVLQGGTEAFF.

The chain employs TRBV18 and TRBJ1-5; TRBD1 agrees at 7 bases. The V segment lost 5 bases and the J segment 2 bases; nucleotides outside the gene matches: 6. The germline CDR1 and CDR2 sequences are KGHSH and LQKENI. CDR3 size: 15 residues. The CDR3 reads CASSSPGTGNQPQHF. The CDR3 DNA follows: TGTGCCAGCTCATCCCCCGGGACAGGCAATCAGCCCCAGCATTTT.

The V gene is TRBV9, the J gene TRBJ2-5; TRBD2 aligns across 14 bases. This CDR3 has 17 residues. The germline V gene has CDR1 SGDLS and CDR2 YYNGEE. Trimming cost V 0 bases and J 5 bases; bases outside gene matches: 6. CDR3 sequence (DNA): TGTGCCAGCAGCGTAGCCGGGACTAGCGGGAGTATCGAGACCCAGTACTTC. Its protein product is CASSVAGTSGSIETQYF. The full variable domain, its missing parts supplied by reference TRBV9 and TRBJ2-5, is DSGVTQTPKHLITATGQRVTLRCSPRSGDLSVYWYQQSLDQGLQFLIQYYNGEERAKGNILERFSAQQFPDLHSELNLSSLELGDSALYFCASSVAGTSGSIETQYFGPGTRLLVL.

A word on this clone: Different DNA sequences within this sample yield the same CDR3. The rearrangement joins TRBV18 to TRBJ2-5; D tentatively fits TRBD1 or TRBD2 (5 bases each). The CDR3 is 14 amino acids. Germline CDR1 and CDR2: KGHSH and LQKENI. Deletions cut 5 bases from V and 0 bases from J, with 10 bases between. The CDR3 nucleotides are TGTGCCAGCTCAGGGACCGGGGACCAAGAGACCCAGTACTTC. This sequence encodes CASSGTGDQETQYF.

The V and J genes are TRBV4-1 and TRBJ2-7; weak D call: TRBD1 (6 bases). The germline gives CDR1 MGHRA, CDR2 YSYEKL. This CDR3 is 16 amino acids long. The V and J ends lost 4 bases and 1 base respectively, with 17 bases between them. The chain's CDR3 is CASSRQQGDGSYEQYF. CDR3 DNA: TGCGCCAGCAGCCGCCAACAGGGAGACGGATCCTACGAGCAGTACTTC.

This clone was found once. Within the sample, other DNA sequences also encode this same CDR3. CDR3 loop: CASSQVSTGGYEQYF. In DNA, the CDR3 is TGCGCCAGCAGCCAAGTTAGTACAGGGGGCTACGAGCAGTACTTC. This sequence joins TRBV4-1 and TRBJ2-7, with 8 bases lining up with TRBD1. The CDR3 spans 15 residues. In germline, CDR1 is MGHRA, CDR2 YSYEKL. The trim removed 1 base at V and 3 bases at J, leaving 5 bases unmatched.

This clone has more than one count but fewer than ten. The V gene is TRBV5-1, the J gene TRBJ1-1, with D unclear. CDR1 and CDR2 from the germline V gene are SGHRS and YFSETQ. The CDR3 runs 16 residues. The V end lost 1 base, the J end lost 3 bases, and 16 bases lay between the germline ends. CDR3 sequence: CASSLSGPTRDTEAFF. DNA of the CDR3: TGCGCCAGCAGCTTGTCCGGGCCCACGAGGGACACTGAAGCTTTCTTT. The full variable domain, completed using reference TRBV5-1 and TRBJ1-1, is KAGVTQTPRYLIKTRGQQVTLSCSPISGHRSVSWYQQTPGQGLQFLFEYFSETQRNKGNFPGRFSGRQFSNSRSEMNVSTLELGDSALYLCASSLSGPTRDTEAFFGQGTRLTVV.

The V call is TRBV5-4, the J call TRBJ2-5; 7 bases fit TRBD1. With V trimmed by 5 bases and J by 4 bases, 8 bases remained unmatched. Germline CDR1 and CDR2: SGHNT and YYREEE (reference sequence). This CDR3 has 14 amino acids. The CDR3 reads CASSTRQGLETQYF. The CDR3 DNA follows: TGTGCCAGCAGTACGAGACAGGGTCTAGAGACCCAGTACTTC.

The rearrangement uses TRBV27 and TRBJ1-5; 10 bases fit TRBD1. The germline CDR1 and CDR2 sequences are MNHEY and SMNVEV (reference sequence). The V segment lost 3 bases and the J segment 2 bases; nucleotides outside the gene matches: 7. CDR3 length: 17 amino acids. CDR3 loop: CASSLQGQGKRNQPQHF. DNA of the CDR3: TGTGCCAGCAGTTTGCAGGGACAGGGGAAACGCAATCAGCCCCAGCATTTT.

V is TRBV9 and J is TRBJ2-2; D not certain. The V end lost 2 bases, the J end lost 0 bases, and 5 bases lay between the germline ends. The CDR3 contains 14 residues. In germline, CDR1 is SGDLS, CDR2 YYNGEE. The CDR3 nucleotides read TGTGCCAGCAGCGTTCACCCGAACACCGGGGAGCTGTTTTTT. Translated: CASSVHPNTGELFF.

This sequence joins TRBV29-1 and TRBJ2-7; D might be TRBD1 (5 bases). The CDR3 extends over 11 amino acids. Germline CDR1 and CDR2: SQVTM and ANQGSEA. V was shortened by 1 base and J by 6 bases, with 7 bases between the two germline ends. The CDR3 DNA follows: TGCAGCGTTGAAGGGGGCGCCGAGCAGTACTTC. Residues: CSVEGGAEQYF.

This clone occurred once. The gene calls are TRBV5-6 and TRBJ2-7; 8 positions agree with TRBD1. Germline V gene lookup returns CDR1 SGHDT and CDR2 YYEEEE. With V trimmed by 4 bases and J by 6 bases, 9 bases remained unmatched. The CDR3 runs 14 residues. This CDR3 reads CASSTKTGTGEQYF. The DNA for the CDR3 is TGTGCCAGCAGCACGAAGACAGGGACAGGCGAGCAGTACTTC.

The CDR3 nucleotides read TGTGCCAGCAGCCCGCTAGCGCGGGGGATTTACAATGAGCAGTTCTTC. This gives the protein CASSPLARGIYNEQFF. This chain uses TRBV11-2 with TRBJ2-1, with 7 bases fitting TRBD2. CDR3 length: 16 residues. Trimming took 5 bases from V and 4 from J; bases not matched to a gene: 11. Germline CDR1 is SGHAT and CDR2 is FQNNGV.

The chain uses TRBV19 and TRBJ1-4; the D is unclear. The germline V and J ends were trimmed by 7 bases and 2 bases, with 11 bases remaining between them. Germline V gene lookup returns CDR1 LNHDA and CDR2 SQIVND (reference sequence). CDR3 length equals 14 residues. This chain's CDR3 is CASMGSSTNEKLFF. The CDR3 coding sequence is TGTGCCAGTATGGGCTCGTCTACTAATGAAAAACTGTTTTTT.

The CDR3 region has the DNA TGCGCCAGCAGCGGAGATTACAATGAGCAGTTCTTC. This gives the protein CASSGDYNEQFF. This chain joins TRBV5-1 and TRBJ2-1, with D unresolved. Trimming removed 4 bases at V and 4 bases at J, with 6 bases between. Germline assignment: CDR1 SGHRS and CDR2 YFSETQ. This CDR3 is 12 amino acids long.

Here the CDR3 reads CASSQGASSPQHF. The CDR3 nucleotides are TGTGCCAGCAGCCAGGGAGCCTCCAGCCCCCAGCATTTT. V usage is TRBV11-1 and J usage is TRBJ1-5; a weak D match, TRBD1 (5 bases). The CDR3 runs 13 residues. Trimming took 5 bases from V and 10 from J, leaving 15 bases between them. Looked up from germline, CDR1 is SGHAT and CDR2 is FQDESV (reference sequence).

This clone has a count of ten or more. A junction boundary mismatches the germline segment, possibly from a read error. This rearrangement joins TRBV7-9 to TRBJ1-4; D not resolved. Germline V gene sequence: CDR1 SEHNR, CDR2 FQNEAQ (reference sequence). The CDR3 has 14 residues. CDR3 nucleotide sequence: TGTGCCAGCAGCGTAGCTACAGAGAATGAAAAACTGTTTTTT. Residues: CASSVATENEKLFF.

This clone was observed a single time. This sequence may be a read error, since a much larger clone differs from it by one base. The chain is built from TRBV5-1 and TRBJ2-3; 7 nucleotides match TRBD2. The CDR3 contains 14 residues. The V segment lost 4 bases and the J segment 1 base; nucleotides outside the gene matches: 3. Germline CDR1 SGHRS, CDR2 YFSETQ. For the CDR3, the DNA is TGCGCCAGCAGCATCACTAGCGGCACAGATACGCAGTATTTT. It is translated as CASSITSGTDTQYF.

The V call is TRBV30, the J call TRBJ2-7; TRBD1 agrees at 10 bases. The CDR3 extends over 13 amino acids. The V segment lost 5 bases and the J segment 1 base; nucleotides outside the gene matches: 2. Germline assignment: CDR1 GTSNPN and CDR2 SVGIG (reference sequence). The CDR3 protein is CAWGQGVSYEQYF. The CDR3 nucleotides are TGTGCCTGGGGACAGGGGGTTTCCTACGAGCAGTACTTC.

CDR3 amino acids: CASSLVPSGSDEQFF. In DNA, the CDR3 is TGTGCCAGCAGCTTGGTGCCTAGCGGGAGTGATGAGCAGTTCTTC. The chain is built from TRBV5-6 and TRBJ2-1, with 10 bases fitting TRBD2. V lost 0 bases, J lost 8 bases, and 5 bases stayed unmatched. The CDR3 runs 15 residues. From germline, CDR1 is SGHDT and CDR2 YYEEEE. The full variable domain, in which reference TRBV5-6 and TRBJ2-1 provide the parts outside the CDR3, is DAGVTQSPTHLIKTRGQQVTLRCSPKSGHDTVSWYQQALGQGPQFIFQYYEEEERQRGNFPDRFSGHQFPNYSSELNVNALLLGDSALYLCASSLVPSGSDEQFFGPGTRLTVL.

Written as DNA, the CDR3 is TGTGCCAGCAGTGAAGCGCATTCACCCCTCCACTTT. It is translated as CASSEAHSPLHF. The chain joins TRBV2 to TRBJ1-6; no reliable D call. The CDR3 covers 12 residues. The V gene's germline CDR1 is SNHLY and CDR2 FYNNEI. V lost 0 bases and J 8 bases, leaving 2 bases between the germline ends.

The chain is built from TRBV4-2 and TRBJ1-3; possibly TRBD1 for D (6 bases). The CDR3 is 15 residues long. Trimming took off 4 bases at V and 4 bases at J, with 14 bases between the two ends. The germline V gene has CDR1 LGHNA and CDR2 YNFKEQ. Here the CDR3 DNA reads TGTGCCAGCAGCCTTGGACAGACCTCAGGAAACACCATATATTTT. Protein: CASSLGQTSGNTIYF.

The rearrangement joins TRBV5-8 to TRBJ2-7; the match to TRBD1 covers 8 bases. Germline V gene data show CDR1 as SGHTS and CDR2 as YDEGEE. This CDR3 has 15 amino acids. Germline trimming cut 3 bases from V and 2 bases from J; bases unmatched to any gene: 7. The CDR3 loop is CASSSWTGRTYEQYF. For the CDR3, the DNA is TGTGCCAGCAGCTCCTGGACAGGGAGGACCTACGAGCAGTACTTC.

The CDR3, as DNA: TGTGCCAGCAGACCCCTAGCGGGAGGTCCCAATGAGCAGTTCTTC. Translating it yields CASRPLAGGPNEQFF. The V call is TRBV28, the J call TRBJ2-1; 11 bases agree with TRBD2. Germline V gene sequence: CDR1 MDHEN, CDR2 SYDVKM. The length of the CDR3 is 15 residues. Losses at the gene ends were 6 bases for V and 6 bases for J; bases not matched to a gene: 7.

This clone came up once. This chain uses TRBV7-6 with TRBJ2-3; D is unresolved. Looked up from germline, CDR1 is SGHVS and CDR2 is FNYEAQ. This CDR3 has 14 residues. V lost 0 bases, J lost 2 bases, and 6 bases lay in between. CDR3 sequence: CASSLAAYTDTQYF. In nucleotides, the CDR3 is TGTGCCAGCAGCTTAGCGGCCTACACAGATACGCAGTATTTT.

A remark on this clone: The same CDR3 is also encoded by other DNA sequences in this sample. The V gene is TRBV12-5, the J gene TRBJ2-6; D is uncertain. The CDR3 sequence is 13 residues long. Trimming pared 4 bases from V and 0 bases from J, leaving 1 base between. Per germline, CDR1 LGHNT and CDR2 FRNRAP. CDR3 DNA: TGTGCTAGTGGTTCCTCTGGGGCCAACGTCCTGACTTTC. Protein product: CASGSSGANVLTF.